The clone carrying this TCR beta chain was seen at least ten times. Its cognate antigen is unknown. These data are taken from a study of regulatory T cells in long-lasting Graves disease. Study as a whole: With positive TSH receptor antibodies and over 5 years of antithyroid drugs, Graves' disease was considered persistent.

Combining iRepertoire HTBI primers with Arm-PCR of CDR3 regions, the authors built TCR beta libraries. In TCRdb, the multiplex PCR reads were re-called with MiXCR into one record per CDR3 protein. The sample lists around 400,000 distinct CDR3 sequences; 23% were seen once. Study findings and constraints: Lower TCR diversity characterized persistent Graves' patients relative to newly diagnosed patients. Persistent disease samples used TRBV28, TRBJ1-2 and TRBJ2-5 preferentially.

Time point defined: persistent/refractory GD, antithyroid drugs over 5 years with positive TRAb. PBMC-extracted RNA yielded the TCR library. Graves' disease diagnoses used American Thyroid Association guidelines. The CDR3 length is 16 residues. The V gene's germline CDR1 is SNHLY and CDR2 FYNNEI. The V end lost 5 bases, the J end lost 4 bases, and 15 bases lay between the germline ends. The sequence was obtained from a female donor with Graves disease. The source material was peripheral blood mononuclear cells (PBMCs), sampled when the disease was refractory, from a patient treated with antithyroid drugs. The chain links TRBV2 to TRBJ2-6; D is undetermined. CDR3 loop: CASSLRSRQGANVLTF. CDR3 nucleotides: TGTGCCAGCAGTTTACGATCGCGGCAGGGGGCCAACGTCCTGACTTTC.